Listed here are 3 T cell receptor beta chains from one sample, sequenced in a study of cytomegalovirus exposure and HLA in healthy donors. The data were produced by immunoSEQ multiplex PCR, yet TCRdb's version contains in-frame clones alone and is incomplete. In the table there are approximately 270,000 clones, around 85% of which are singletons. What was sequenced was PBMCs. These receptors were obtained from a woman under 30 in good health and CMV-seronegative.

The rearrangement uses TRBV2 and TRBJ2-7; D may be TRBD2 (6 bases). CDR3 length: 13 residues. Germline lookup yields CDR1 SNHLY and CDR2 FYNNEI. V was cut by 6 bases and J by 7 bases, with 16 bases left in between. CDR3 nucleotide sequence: TGTGCCAGCAGGCCGGGAGTGGGCCGGGAGCAGTACTTC. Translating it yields CASRPGVGREQYF.

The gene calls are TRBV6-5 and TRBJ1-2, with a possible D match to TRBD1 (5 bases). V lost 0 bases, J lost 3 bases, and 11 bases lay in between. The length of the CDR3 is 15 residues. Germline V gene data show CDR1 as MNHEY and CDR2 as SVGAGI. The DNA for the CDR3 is TGTGCCAGCAGTTACTCGGCAGGGCCCTACTATGGCTACACCTTC. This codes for CASSYSAGPYYGYTF.

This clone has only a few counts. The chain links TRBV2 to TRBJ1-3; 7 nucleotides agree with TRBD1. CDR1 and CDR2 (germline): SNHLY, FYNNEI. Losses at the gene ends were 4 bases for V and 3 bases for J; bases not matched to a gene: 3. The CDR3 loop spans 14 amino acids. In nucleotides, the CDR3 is TGTGCCAGCAGTGGACAGGGTTATGGAAACACCATATATTTT. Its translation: CASSGQGYGNTIYF. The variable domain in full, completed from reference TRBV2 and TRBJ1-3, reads EPEVTQTPSHQVTQMGQEVILRCVPISNHLYFYWYRQILGQKVEFLVSFYNNEISEKSEIFDDQFSVERPDGSNFTLKIRSTKLEDSAMYFCASSGQGYGNTIYFGEGSWLTVV.